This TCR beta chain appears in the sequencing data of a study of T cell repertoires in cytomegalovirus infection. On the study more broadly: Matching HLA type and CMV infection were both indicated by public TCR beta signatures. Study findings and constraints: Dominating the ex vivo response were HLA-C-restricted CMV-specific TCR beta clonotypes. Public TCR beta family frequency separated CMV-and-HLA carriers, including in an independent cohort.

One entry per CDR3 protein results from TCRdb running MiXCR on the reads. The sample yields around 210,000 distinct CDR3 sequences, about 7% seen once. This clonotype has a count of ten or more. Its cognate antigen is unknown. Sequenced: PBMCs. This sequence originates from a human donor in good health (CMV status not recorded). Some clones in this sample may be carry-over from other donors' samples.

CDR3 sequence (DNA): TGTGCCATCAGTGAGTCCGCAGGGGGCCTAAATTCACCCCTCCACTTT. The encoded protein is CAISESAGGLNSPLHF. The chain has TRBV10-3 and TRBJ1-6; 8 bases are a match to TRBD1. Germline V gene sequence: CDR1 ENHRY, CDR2 SYGVKD. The CDR3 covers 16 residues. With 0 bases clipped from V and 7 bases from J, the junction kept 5 bases outside the gene matches.